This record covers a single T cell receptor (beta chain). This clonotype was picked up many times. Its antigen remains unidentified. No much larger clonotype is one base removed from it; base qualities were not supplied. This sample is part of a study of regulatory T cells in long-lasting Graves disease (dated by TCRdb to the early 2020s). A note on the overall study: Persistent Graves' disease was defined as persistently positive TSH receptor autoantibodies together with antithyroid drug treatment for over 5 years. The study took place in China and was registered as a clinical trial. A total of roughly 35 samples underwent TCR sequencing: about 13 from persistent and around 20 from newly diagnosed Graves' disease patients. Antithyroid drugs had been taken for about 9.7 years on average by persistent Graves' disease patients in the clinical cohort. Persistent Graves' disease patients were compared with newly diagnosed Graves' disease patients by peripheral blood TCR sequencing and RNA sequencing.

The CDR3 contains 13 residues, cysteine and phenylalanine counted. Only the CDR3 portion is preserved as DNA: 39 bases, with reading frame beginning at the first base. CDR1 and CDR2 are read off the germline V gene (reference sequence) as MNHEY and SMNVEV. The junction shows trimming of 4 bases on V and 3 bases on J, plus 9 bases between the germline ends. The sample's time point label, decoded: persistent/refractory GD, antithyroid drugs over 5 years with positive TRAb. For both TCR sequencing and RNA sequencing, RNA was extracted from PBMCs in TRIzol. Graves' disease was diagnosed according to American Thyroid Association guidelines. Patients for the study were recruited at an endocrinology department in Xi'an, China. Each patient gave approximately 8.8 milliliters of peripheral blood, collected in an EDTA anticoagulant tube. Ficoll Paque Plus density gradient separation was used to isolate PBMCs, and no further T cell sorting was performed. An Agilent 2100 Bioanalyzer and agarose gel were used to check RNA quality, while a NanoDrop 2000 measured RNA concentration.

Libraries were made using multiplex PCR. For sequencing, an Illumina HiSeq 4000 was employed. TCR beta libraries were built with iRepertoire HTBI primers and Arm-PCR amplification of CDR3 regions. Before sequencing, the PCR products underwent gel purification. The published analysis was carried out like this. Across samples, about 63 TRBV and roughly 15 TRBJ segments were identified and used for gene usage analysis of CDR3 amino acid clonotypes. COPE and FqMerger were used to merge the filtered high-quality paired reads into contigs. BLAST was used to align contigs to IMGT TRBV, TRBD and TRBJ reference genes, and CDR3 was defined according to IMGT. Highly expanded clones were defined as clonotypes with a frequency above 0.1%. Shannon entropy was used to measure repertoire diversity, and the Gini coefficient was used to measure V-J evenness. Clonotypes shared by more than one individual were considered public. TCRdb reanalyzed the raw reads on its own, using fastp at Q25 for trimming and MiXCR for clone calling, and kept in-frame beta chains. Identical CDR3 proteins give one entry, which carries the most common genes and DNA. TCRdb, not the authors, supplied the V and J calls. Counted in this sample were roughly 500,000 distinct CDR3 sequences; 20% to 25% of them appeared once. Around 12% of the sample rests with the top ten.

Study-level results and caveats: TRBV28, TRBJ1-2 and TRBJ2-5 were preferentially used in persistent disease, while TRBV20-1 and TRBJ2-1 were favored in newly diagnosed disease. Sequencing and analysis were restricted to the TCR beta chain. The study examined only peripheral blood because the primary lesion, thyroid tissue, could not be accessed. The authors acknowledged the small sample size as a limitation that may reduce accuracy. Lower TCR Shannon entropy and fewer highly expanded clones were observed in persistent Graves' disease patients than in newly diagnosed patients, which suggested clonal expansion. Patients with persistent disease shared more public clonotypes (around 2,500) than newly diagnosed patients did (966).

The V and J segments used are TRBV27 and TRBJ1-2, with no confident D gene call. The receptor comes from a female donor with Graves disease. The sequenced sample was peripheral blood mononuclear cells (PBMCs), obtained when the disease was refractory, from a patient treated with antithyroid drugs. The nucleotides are TGTGCCAGCAGTTGGGAAGAATACTATGGCTACACCTTC. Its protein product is CASSWEEYYGYTF.